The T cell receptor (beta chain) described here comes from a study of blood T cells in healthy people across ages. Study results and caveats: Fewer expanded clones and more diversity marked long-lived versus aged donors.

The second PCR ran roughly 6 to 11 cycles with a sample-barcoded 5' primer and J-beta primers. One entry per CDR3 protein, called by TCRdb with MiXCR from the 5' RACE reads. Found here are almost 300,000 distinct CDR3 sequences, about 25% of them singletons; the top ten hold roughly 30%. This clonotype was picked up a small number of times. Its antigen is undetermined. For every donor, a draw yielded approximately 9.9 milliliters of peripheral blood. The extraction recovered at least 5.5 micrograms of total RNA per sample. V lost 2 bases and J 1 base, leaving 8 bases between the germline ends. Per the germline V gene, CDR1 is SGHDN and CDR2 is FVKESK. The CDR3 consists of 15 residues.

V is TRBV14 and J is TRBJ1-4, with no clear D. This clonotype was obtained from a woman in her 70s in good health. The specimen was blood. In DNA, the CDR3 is TGTGCCAGCAGCCAAATCAAGGGAACTAATGAAAAACTGTTTTTT. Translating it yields CASSQIKGTNEKLFF.